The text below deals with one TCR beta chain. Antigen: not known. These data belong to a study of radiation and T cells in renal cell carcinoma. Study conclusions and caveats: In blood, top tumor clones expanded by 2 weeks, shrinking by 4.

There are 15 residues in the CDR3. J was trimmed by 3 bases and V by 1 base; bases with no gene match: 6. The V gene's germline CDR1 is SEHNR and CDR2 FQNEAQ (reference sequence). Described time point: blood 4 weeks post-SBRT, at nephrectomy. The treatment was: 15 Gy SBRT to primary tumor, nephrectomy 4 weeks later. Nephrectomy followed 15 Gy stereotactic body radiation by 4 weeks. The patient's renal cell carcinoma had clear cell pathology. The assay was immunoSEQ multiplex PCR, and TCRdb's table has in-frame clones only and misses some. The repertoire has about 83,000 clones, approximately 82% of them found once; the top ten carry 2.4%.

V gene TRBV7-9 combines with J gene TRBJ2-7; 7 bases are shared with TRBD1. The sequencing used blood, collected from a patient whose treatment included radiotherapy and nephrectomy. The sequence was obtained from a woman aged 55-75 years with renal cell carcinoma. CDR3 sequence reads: CASSLGQGPGYEQYF. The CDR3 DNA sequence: TGTGCCAGCAGCTTAGGACAGGGACCCGGCTACGAGCAGTACTTC.